Listed below are T cell receptor beta chains from one sample, sequenced in a study of vaccination and CD4 T cells after COVID-19. These TCRs' antigens remain unknown. Via MiXCR, TCRdb re-called the PCR reads, giving one row per CDR3 protein. The table shows some 7,000 distinct CDR3 sequences, with 39% occurring only once. Input material: CD4+ T cells from blood, cultured in vitro. These receptor sequences come from a human donor in good health. CDR3s include the opening cysteine and the closing phenylalanine or tryptophan. Fields, in order: clone size, D gene, J gene, V gene, CDR3 DNA, CDR3 protein. D genes are given only for firm matches. Only part of the rows carry a size: once, few, many, or a class if the clone is expanded.

abundance: few; d_gene: NA; j_gene: TRBJ2-5; v_gene: TRBV3-1; CDR3nt: TGTGCCAGCAGCCTCGGAGCGGCTAAAGAGACCCAGTACTTC; CDR3aa: CASSLGAAKETQYF
abundance: few; d_gene: NA; j_gene: TRBJ2-4; v_gene: TRBV10-1; CDR3nt: TGCGCCAGCAGCCCCGGGACGTCAGAGAACATTCAGTACTTC; CDR3aa: CASSPGTSENIQYF
abundance: NA; d_gene: NA; j_gene: TRBJ2-7; v_gene: TRBV9; CDR3nt: TGTGCCAGCAGCGCGATGGGGGCACCCTCCTACGAGCAGTACTTC; CDR3aa: CASSAMGAPSYEQYF
abundance: NA; d_gene: NA; j_gene: TRBJ1-1; v_gene: TRBV6-1; CDR3nt: TGTGCCAGCCTGTACAGTAACACTGAAGCTTTCTTT; CDR3aa: CASLYSNTEAFF
abundance: NA; d_gene: NA; j_gene: TRBJ2-1; v_gene: TRBV5-8; CDR3nt: TGTGCCAGCAGCATACCCGGGACTGATTACAATGAGCAGTTCTTC; CDR3aa: CASSIPGTDYNEQFF
abundance: few; d_gene: NA; j_gene: TRBJ2-3; v_gene: TRBV27; CDR3nt: TGTGCCAGCAGTTTATCAAGGGGATCCTCTAGCACAGATACGCAGTATTTT; CDR3aa: CASSLSRGSSSTDTQYF
abundance: few; d_gene: TRBD1; j_gene: TRBJ1-1; v_gene: TRBV20-1; CDR3nt: TGCAGTGCTACAGATATAGGGACAGGGGGATTCGACACTGAAGCTTTCTTT; CDR3aa: CSATDIGTGGFDTEAFF
abundance: NA; d_gene: NA; j_gene: TRBJ1-2; v_gene: TRBV10-3; CDR3nt: TGTGCCATCAGCCCGATTGGCTATGGCTACACCTTC; CDR3aa: CAISPIGYGYTF
abundance: NA; d_gene: TRBD1; j_gene: TRBJ1-2; v_gene: TRBV15; CDR3nt: TGTGTCACCAGCAGAGTCGGGACAGGCAACCATGGCTACACCTTC; CDR3aa: CVTSRVGTGNHGYTF
abundance: few; d_gene: TRBD1; j_gene: TRBJ2-5; v_gene: TRBV7-3; CDR3nt: TGTGCCAGCAGCTGGGGTGGACAGGGAGGAGAGACCCAGTACTTC; CDR3aa: CASSWGGQGGETQYF
abundance: once; d_gene: NA; j_gene: TRBJ1-5; v_gene: TRBV16; CDR3nt: TGTGCCAGCAGTCTGACAGGCGGCAATCAGCCCCAGCATTTT; CDR3aa: CASSLTGGNQPQHF
abundance: few; d_gene: TRBD1; j_gene: TRBJ1-1; v_gene: TRBV27; CDR3nt: TGTGCCAGCATGCCCGGGACAGGGGGCCCTGAAGCTTTCTTT; CDR3aa: CASMPGTGGPEAFF
abundance: few; d_gene: TRBD1; j_gene: TRBJ2-5; v_gene: TRBV15; CDR3nt: TGTGCCACCAGCAGAGACAGGGGACAGGGGATGGAGACCCAGTACTTC; CDR3aa: CATSRDRGQGMETQYF
abundance: NA; d_gene: NA; j_gene: TRBJ2-7; v_gene: TRBV6-5; CDR3nt: TGTGCCAGCAGTTACTCGGGGCCCTACGAGCAGTACTTC; CDR3aa: CASSYSGPYEQYF
abundance: few; d_gene: NA; j_gene: TRBJ1-1; v_gene: TRBV7-2; CDR3nt: TGTGCCAGCAGCTCACCAACGGATAGAATGAACACTGAAGCTTTCTTT; CDR3aa: CASSSPTDRMNTEAFF
abundance: NA; d_gene: TRBD1; j_gene: TRBJ1-1; v_gene: TRBV6-5; CDR3nt: TGTGCCAGCAGTTACTTGGGACAGCCGAACACTGAAGCTTTCTTT; CDR3aa: CASSYLGQPNTEAFF
abundance: NA; d_gene: NA; j_gene: TRBJ2-2; v_gene: TRBV7-2; CDR3nt: TGTGCCAGCAGCCCAGGGTTCACCGGGGAGCTGTTTTTT; CDR3aa: CASSPGFTGELFF
abundance: few; d_gene: NA; j_gene: TRBJ2-7; v_gene: TRBV6-5; CDR3nt: TGTGCCAGCAGTTACGTTTATCGGTCTAACGGCGAGCAGTACTTC; CDR3aa: CASSYVYRSNGEQYF
abundance: NA; d_gene: NA; j_gene: TRBJ2-3; v_gene: TRBV6-5; CDR3nt: TGTGCCAGCAGTTACTCTGGGATTACGACAGATACGCAGTATTTT; CDR3aa: CASSYSGITTDTQYF
abundance: few; d_gene: TRBD1; j_gene: TRBJ2-5; v_gene: TRBV5-1; CDR3nt: TGCGCCAGCAGCTTGGGACAGGGAAGGGAGACCCAGTACTTC; CDR3aa: CASSLGQGRETQYF
abundance: NA; d_gene: NA; j_gene: TRBJ2-3; v_gene: TRBV20-1; CDR3nt: TGCAGTGCTCTTTCTTTAGCGGGCACAGATACGCAGTATTTT; CDR3aa: CSALSLAGTDTQYF
abundance: NA; d_gene: NA; j_gene: TRBJ1-5; v_gene: TRBV6-5; CDR3nt: TGTGCCAGCAGTTACGTTGCAGGATCGAATCAGCCCCAGCATTTT; CDR3aa: CASSYVAGSNQPQHF
abundance: NA; d_gene: TRBD1; j_gene: TRBJ2-5; v_gene: TRBV12-3/TRBV12-4; CDR3nt: TGTGCCAGCAGTTTAGCAAACAGGGGTTCGCAAGAGACCCAGTACTTC; CDR3aa: CASSLANRGSQETQYF
abundance: NA; d_gene: TRBD1; j_gene: TRBJ2-7; v_gene: TRBV10-1; CDR3nt: TGCGCCAGCAGTGACTCCAAAAGGGGGACAGGGTTCGCCGAGCAGTACTTC; CDR3aa: CASSDSKRGTGFAEQYF
abundance: few; d_gene: NA; j_gene: TRBJ2-3; v_gene: TRBV7-8; CDR3nt: TGTGCCAGCAGCTTCGGCCCCACAGATACGCAGTATTTT; CDR3aa: CASSFGPTDTQYF
abundance: NA; d_gene: NA; j_gene: TRBJ2-3; v_gene: TRBV2; CDR3nt: TGTGCCAGCAGTGCGTCCGCCCAAGGTGGGCAGTATTTT; CDR3aa: CASSASAQGGQYF
abundance: NA; d_gene: TRBD2; j_gene: TRBJ2-3; v_gene: TRBV6-1; CDR3nt: TGTGCCAGCAGACATAGCGGGGGGGTCACAGATACGCAGTATTTT; CDR3aa: CASRHSGGVTDTQYF
abundance: few; d_gene: NA; j_gene: TRBJ2-5; v_gene: TRBV24-1; CDR3nt: TGTGCCACCAGTGATTCGTTCCAAGAGACCCAGTACTTC; CDR3aa: CATSDSFQETQYF
abundance: NA; d_gene: TRBD1; j_gene: TRBJ2-2; v_gene: TRBV6-1; CDR3nt: TGTGCCAGCGTGGACAGGGGTCCCACCGGGGAGCTGTTTTTT; CDR3aa: CASVDRGPTGELFF
abundance: NA; d_gene: NA; j_gene: TRBJ1-1; v_gene: TRBV20-1; CDR3nt: TGCAGTGCCGGGAAGGGGGACACTGAAGCTTTCTTT; CDR3aa: CSAGKGDTEAFF
abundance: NA; d_gene: TRBD2; j_gene: TRBJ2-2; v_gene: TRBV6-2/TRBV6-3; CDR3nt: TGTGCCAGCAACCGACAAGCGGGGGGCAAGACCGGGGAGCTGTTTTTT; CDR3aa: CASNRQAGGKTGELFF
abundance: few; d_gene: TRBD1; j_gene: TRBJ2-7; v_gene: TRBV6-1; CDR3nt: TGTGCCAGCAGGGATGAAGGGGGCTCGAGCTCCTACGAGCAGTACTTC; CDR3aa: CASRDEGGSSSYEQYF
abundance: few; d_gene: NA; j_gene: TRBJ2-5; v_gene: TRBV6-4; CDR3nt: TGTGCCAGCAGCGATGGACGGATCCAAGAGACCCAGTACTTC; CDR3aa: CASSDGRIQETQYF
abundance: NA; d_gene: NA; j_gene: TRBJ1-2; v_gene: TRBV5-1; CDR3nt: TGCGCCAGCAGCTCCGGGACATATGGCTACACCTTC; CDR3aa: CASSSGTYGYTF
abundance: NA; d_gene: NA; j_gene: TRBJ1-3; v_gene: TRBV7-9; CDR3nt: TGTGCCAGCAGCTTAGTTGTGGGGTTTTCTGGAAACACCATATATTTT; CDR3aa: CASSLVVGFSGNTIYF
abundance: NA; d_gene: TRBD1; j_gene: TRBJ1-2; v_gene: TRBV10-3; CDR3nt: TGTGCCATCACCGGACAGGGAGGGGGCTACACCTTC; CDR3aa: CAITGQGGGYTF
abundance: few; d_gene: NA; j_gene: TRBJ2-5; v_gene: TRBV5-4; CDR3nt: TGTGCCAGCAGCTCCGAGGTGACAACCCAGTACTTC; CDR3aa: CASSSEVTTQYF
abundance: medium-sized; d_gene: TRBD2; j_gene: TRBJ2-5; v_gene: TRBV6-1; CDR3nt: TGTGCCAGCAGTGAAGCTAGCGGGGGGCAAGAGACCCAGTACTTC; CDR3aa: CASSEASGGQETQYF
abundance: NA; d_gene: NA; j_gene: TRBJ2-6; v_gene: TRBV27; CDR3nt: TGTGCCAGCAGCCGGACAGCCAGCTCTGGGGCCAACGTCCTGACTTTC; CDR3aa: CASSRTASSGANVLTF
abundance: few; d_gene: TRBD2; j_gene: TRBJ2-3; v_gene: TRBV6-4; CDR3nt: TGTGCCAGCAGTGACTCAGCGGGGGGGCCGACAGATACGCAGTATTTT; CDR3aa: CASSDSAGGPTDTQYF
abundance: NA; d_gene: TRBD2; j_gene: TRBJ2-3; v_gene: TRBV7-3; CDR3nt: TGTGCCAGCAGCTTAATGCGGGGGGCAAACACAGATACGCAGTATTTT; CDR3aa: CASSLMRGANTDTQYF
abundance: NA; d_gene: NA; j_gene: TRBJ1-1; v_gene: TRBV29-1; CDR3nt: TGCAGCTCTGGAGGGGCGGTTGAAGCTTTCTTT; CDR3aa: CSSGGAVEAFF
abundance: few; d_gene: NA; j_gene: TRBJ2-5; v_gene: TRBV2; CDR3nt: TGTGCCAGCAGCGCCCAGGGAGTCGAGACCCAGTACTTC; CDR3aa: CASSAQGVETQYF
abundance: NA; d_gene: TRBD1; j_gene: TRBJ1-5; v_gene: TRBV27; CDR3nt: TGTGCCAGCAGTTTTCAGGGGGCCGGCAATCAGCCCCAGCATTTT; CDR3aa: CASSFQGAGNQPQHF
abundance: few; d_gene: NA; j_gene: TRBJ2-1; v_gene: TRBV6-4; CDR3nt: TGTGCCAGCAGTGACTCGGGACACAATGAGCAGTTCTTC; CDR3aa: CASSDSGHNEQFF
abundance: NA; d_gene: NA; j_gene: TRBJ2-1; v_gene: TRBV6-1; CDR3nt: TGTGCCAGCAGTCGGACGGGTACTAGCTCCTACAATGAGCAGTTCTTC; CDR3aa: CASSRTGTSSYNEQFF